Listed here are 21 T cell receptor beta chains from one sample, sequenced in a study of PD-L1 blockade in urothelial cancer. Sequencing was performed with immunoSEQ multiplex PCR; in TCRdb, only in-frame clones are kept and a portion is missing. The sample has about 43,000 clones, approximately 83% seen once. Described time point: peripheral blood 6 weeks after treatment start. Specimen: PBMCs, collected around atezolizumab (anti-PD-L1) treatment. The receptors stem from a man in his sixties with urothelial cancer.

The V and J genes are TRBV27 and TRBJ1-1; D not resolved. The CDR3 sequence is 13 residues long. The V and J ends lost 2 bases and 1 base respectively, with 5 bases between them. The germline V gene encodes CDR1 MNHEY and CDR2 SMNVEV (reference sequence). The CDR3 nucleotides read TGTGCCAGCAGTTTACGACAGAACACTGAAGCTTTCTTT. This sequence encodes CASSLRQNTEAFF.

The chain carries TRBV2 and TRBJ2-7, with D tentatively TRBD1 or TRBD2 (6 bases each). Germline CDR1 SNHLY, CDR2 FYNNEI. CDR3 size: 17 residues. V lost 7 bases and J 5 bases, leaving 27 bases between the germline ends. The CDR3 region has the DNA TGTGCCAGCACTGAGGGGGGAAATACCCGGACTTGGGACGAGCAGTACTTC. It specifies CASTEGGNTRTWDEQYF.

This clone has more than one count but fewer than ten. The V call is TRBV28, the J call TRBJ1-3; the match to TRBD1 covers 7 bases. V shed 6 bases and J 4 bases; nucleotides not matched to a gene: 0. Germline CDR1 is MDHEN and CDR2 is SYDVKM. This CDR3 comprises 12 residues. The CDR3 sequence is CASRQGGNTIYF. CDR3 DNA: TGTGCCAGCAGACAGGGGGGAAACACCATATATTTT.

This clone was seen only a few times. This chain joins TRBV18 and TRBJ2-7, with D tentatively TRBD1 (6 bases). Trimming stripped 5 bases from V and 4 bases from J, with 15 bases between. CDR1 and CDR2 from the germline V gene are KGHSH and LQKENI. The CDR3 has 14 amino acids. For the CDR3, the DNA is TGTGCCAGCTCATCGCAGGGGTCCGGTTACGAGCAGTACTTC. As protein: CASSSQGSGYEQYF.

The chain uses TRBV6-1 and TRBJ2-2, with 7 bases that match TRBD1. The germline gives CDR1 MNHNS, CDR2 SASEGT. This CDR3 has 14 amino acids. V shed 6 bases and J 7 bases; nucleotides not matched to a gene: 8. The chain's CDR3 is CASRRDREIGELFF. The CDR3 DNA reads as TGTGCCAGCAGACGCGACAGGGAGATCGGGGAGCTGTTTTTT.

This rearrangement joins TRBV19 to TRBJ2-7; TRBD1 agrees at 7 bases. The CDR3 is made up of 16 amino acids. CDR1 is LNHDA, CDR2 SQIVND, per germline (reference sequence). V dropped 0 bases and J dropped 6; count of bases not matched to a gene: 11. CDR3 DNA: TGTGCCAGTAGTATAGATCCGACAGGGAGCACACGCGAGCAGTACTTC. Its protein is CASSIDPTGSTREQYF.

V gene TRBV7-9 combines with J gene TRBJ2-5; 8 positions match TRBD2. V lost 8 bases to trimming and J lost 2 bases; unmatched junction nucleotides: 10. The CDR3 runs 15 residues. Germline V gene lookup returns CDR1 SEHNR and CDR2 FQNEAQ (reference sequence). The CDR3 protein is CASGLGLAAQETQYF. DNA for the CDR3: TGTGCCAGCGGTCTCGGACTAGCCGCTCAAGAGACCCAGTACTTC.

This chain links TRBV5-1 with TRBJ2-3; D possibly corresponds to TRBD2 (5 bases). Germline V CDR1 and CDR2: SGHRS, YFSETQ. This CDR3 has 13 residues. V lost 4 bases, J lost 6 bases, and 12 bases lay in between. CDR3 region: CASSLGARDTQYF. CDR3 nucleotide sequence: TGCGCCAGCAGCCTGGGAGCCCGGGATACGCAGTATTTT.

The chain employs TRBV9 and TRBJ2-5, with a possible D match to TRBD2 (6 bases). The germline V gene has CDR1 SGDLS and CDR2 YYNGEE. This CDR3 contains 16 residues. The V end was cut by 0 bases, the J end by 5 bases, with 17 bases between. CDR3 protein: CASSVGTEGGWETQYF. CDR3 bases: TGTGCCAGCAGCGTAGGGACGGAGGGTGGGTGGGAGACCCAGTACTTC.

DNA of the CDR3: TGTGCCAGCAGTTTTCGCGGGGTTTCAGTCAATGAGCAGTTCTTC. Translation: CASSFRGVSVNEQFF. The V and J genes are TRBV28 and TRBJ2-1, with a weak D call TRBD2 (6 bases). Between the trimmed V and J ends, which lost 3 bases and 6 bases, there was a span of 15 bases. The CDR3 covers 15 residues. Germline V gives CDR1 MDHEN, CDR2 SYDVKM.

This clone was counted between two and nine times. This CDR3 reads CASSLWRQETQYF. The CDR3 DNA is TGTGCCAGCAGCTTATGGCGGCAAGAGACCCAGTACTTC. The rearrangement joins TRBV7-3 to TRBJ2-5; the D is unclear. V was shortened by 2 bases and J by 2 bases, with 6 bases between the two germline ends. Per germline, CDR1 SGHTA and CDR2 FQGTGA. The CDR3 has 13 amino acids.

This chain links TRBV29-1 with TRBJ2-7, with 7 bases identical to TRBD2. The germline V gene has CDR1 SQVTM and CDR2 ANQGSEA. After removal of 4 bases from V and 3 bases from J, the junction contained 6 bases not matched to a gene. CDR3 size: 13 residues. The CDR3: CSVVLAGDYEQYF. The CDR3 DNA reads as TGCAGCGTTGTTCTCGCGGGGGACTACGAGCAGTACTTC.

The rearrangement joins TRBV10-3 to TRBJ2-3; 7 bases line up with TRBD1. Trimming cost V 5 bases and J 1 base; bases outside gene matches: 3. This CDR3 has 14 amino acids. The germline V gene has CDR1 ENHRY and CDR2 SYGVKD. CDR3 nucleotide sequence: TGTGCCATCAGTCAGGGACAGCGCACAGATACGCAGTATTTT. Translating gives CAISQGQRTDTQYF.

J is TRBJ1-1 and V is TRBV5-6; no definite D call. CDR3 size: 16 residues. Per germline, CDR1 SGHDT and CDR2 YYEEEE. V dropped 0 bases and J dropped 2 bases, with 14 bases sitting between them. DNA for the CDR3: TGTGCCAGCAGCTTGGTAGTTTCCAGGACTAACACTGAAGCTTTCTTT. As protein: CASSLVVSRTNTEAFF.

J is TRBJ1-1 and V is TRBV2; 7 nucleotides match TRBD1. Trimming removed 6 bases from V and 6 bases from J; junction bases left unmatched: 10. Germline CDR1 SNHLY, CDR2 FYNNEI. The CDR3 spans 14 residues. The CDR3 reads CASSYRGGLAEAFF. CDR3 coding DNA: TGTGCCAGCAGCTACAGGGGAGGATTGGCTGAAGCTTTCTTT.

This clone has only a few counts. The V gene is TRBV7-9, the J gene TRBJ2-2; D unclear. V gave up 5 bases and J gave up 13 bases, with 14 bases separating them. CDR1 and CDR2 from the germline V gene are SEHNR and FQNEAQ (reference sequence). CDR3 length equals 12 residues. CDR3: CASSHSGTWLFF. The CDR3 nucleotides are TGTGCCAGCAGCCACAGTGGAACTTGGCTGTTTTTT.

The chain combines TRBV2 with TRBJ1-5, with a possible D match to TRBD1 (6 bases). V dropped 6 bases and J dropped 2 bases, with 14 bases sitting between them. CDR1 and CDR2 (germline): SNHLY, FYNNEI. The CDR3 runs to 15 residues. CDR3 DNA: TGTGCCAGCAGGGTTGACAGGTATGGCAATCAGCCCCAGCATTTT. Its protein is CASRVDRYGNQPQHF.

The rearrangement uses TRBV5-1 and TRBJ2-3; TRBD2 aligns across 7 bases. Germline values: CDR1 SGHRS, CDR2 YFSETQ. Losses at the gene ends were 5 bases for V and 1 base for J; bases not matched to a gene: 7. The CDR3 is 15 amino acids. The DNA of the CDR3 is TGCGCCAGCAGGAGCGGGGTTGATGGCACAGATACGCAGTATTTT. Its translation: CASRSGVDGTDTQYF.

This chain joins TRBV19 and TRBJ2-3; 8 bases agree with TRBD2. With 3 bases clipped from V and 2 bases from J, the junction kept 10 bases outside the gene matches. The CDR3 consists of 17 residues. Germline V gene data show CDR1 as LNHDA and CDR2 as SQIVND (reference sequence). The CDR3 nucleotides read TGTGCCAGTAGTATGAACAGCGGGGGTCACCTCACAGATACGCAGTATTTT. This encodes CASSMNSGGHLTDTQYF.

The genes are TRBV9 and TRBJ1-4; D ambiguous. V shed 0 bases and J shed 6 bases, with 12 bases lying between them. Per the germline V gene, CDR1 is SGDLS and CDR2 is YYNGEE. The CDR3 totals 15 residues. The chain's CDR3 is CASSVGLGLYEKLFF. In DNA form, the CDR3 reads TGTGCCAGCAGCGTAGGCCTAGGCCTCTATGAAAAACTGTTTTTT.

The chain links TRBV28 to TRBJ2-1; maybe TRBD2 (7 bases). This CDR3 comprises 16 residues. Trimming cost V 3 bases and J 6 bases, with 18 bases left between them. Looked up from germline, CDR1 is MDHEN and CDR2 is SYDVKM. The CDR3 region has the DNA TGTGCCAGCAGTTTGGGGGGGGCAGGGCGGTTCAATGAGCAGTTCTTC. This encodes CASSLGGAGRFNEQFF.